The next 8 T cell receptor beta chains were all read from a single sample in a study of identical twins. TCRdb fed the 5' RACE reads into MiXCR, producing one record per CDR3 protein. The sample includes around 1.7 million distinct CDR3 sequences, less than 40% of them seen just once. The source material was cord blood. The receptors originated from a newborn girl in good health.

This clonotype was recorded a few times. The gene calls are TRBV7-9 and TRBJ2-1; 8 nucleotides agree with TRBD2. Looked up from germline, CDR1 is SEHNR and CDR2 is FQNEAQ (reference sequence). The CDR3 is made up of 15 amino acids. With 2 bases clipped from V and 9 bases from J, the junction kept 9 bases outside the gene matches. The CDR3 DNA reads TGTGCCAGCAGCTTAACCCGGACTAGCTATTCTGAGCAGTTCTTC. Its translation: CASSLTRTSYSEQFF.

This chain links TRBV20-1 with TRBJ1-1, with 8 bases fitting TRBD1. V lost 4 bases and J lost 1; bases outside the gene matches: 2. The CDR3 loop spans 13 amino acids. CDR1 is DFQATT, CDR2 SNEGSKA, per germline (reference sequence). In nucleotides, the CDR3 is TGCAGTGCTAACGACAGGGGGAACACTGAAGCTTTCTTT. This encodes CSANDRGNTEAFF.

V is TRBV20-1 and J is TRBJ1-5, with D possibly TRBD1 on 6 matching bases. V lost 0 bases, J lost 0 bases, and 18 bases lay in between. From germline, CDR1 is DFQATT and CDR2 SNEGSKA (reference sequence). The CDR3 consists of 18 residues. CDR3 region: CSARDQGEGVYSNQPQHF. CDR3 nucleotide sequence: TGCAGTGCTAGAGATCAGGGAGAGGGGGTCTATAGCAATCAGCCCCAGCATTTT.

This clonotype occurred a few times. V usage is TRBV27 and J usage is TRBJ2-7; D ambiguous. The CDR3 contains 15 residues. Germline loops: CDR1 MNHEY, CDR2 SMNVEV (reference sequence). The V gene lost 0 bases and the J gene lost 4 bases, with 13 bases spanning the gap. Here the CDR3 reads CASSLSTPGRYEQYF. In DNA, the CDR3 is TGTGCCAGCAGTTTATCGACGCCGGGTCGGTACGAGCAGTACTTC.

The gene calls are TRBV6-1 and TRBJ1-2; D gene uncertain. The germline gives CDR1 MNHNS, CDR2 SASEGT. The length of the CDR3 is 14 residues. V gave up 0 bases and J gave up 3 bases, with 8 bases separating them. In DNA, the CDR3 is TGTGCCAGCAGTGAAGCTGGGGATCACTATGGCTACACCTTC. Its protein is CASSEAGDHYGYTF.

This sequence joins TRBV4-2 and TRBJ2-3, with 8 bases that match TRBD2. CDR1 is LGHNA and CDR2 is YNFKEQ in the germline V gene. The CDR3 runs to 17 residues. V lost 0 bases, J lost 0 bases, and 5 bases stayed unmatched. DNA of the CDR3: TGTGCCAGCAGCCAAGATGTAAGCGGGGGCAGCACAGATACGCAGTATTTT. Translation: CASSQDVSGGSTDTQYF.

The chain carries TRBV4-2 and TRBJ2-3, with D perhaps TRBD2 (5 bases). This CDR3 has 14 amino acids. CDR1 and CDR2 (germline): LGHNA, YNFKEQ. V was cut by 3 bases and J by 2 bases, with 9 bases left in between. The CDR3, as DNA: TGTGCCAGCAGCCAGGACTCCTACACAGATACGCAGTATTTT. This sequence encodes CASSQDSYTDTQYF.

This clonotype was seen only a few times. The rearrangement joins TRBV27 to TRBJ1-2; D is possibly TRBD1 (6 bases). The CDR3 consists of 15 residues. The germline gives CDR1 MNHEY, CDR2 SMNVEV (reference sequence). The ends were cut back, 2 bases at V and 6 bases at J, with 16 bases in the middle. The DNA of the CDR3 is TGTGCCAGCAGTTTAAACTGGGGGCCGATTAATGGCTACACCTTC. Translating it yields CASSLNWGPINGYTF.